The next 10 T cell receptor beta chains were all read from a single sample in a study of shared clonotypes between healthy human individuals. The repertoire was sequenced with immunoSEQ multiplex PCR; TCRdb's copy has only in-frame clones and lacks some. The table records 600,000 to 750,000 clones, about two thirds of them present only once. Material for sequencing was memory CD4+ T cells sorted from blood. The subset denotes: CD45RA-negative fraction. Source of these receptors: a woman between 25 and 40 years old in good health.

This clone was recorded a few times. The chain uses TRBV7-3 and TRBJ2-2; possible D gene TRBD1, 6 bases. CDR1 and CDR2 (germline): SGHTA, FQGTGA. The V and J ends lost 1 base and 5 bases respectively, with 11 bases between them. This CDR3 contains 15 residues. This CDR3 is CASSLNAGTTGELFF. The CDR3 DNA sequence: TGTGCCAGCAGCTTAAATGCAGGGACAACCGGGGAGCTGTTTTTT.

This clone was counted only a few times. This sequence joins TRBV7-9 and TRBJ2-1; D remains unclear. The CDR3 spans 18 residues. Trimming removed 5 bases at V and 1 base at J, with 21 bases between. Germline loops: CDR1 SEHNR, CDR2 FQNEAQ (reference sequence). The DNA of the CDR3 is TGTGCCAGCAGCCCCTCCCTAAGGGTATTAGATTCCTACAATGAGCAGTTCTTC. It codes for CASSPSLRVLDSYNEQFF.

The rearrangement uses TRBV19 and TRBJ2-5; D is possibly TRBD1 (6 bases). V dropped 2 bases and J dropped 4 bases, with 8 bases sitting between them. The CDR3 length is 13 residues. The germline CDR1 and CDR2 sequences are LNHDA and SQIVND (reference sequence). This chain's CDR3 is CASSIWGRETQYF. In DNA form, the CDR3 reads TGTGCCAGTAGTATATGGGGGCGAGAGACCCAGTACTTC. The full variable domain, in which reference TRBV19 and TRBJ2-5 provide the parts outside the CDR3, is DGGITQSPKYLFRKEGQNVTLSCEQNLNHDAMYWYRQDPGQGLRLIYYSQIVNDFQKGDIAEGYSVSREKKESFPLTVTSAQKNPTAFYLCASSIWGRETQYFGPGTRLLVL.

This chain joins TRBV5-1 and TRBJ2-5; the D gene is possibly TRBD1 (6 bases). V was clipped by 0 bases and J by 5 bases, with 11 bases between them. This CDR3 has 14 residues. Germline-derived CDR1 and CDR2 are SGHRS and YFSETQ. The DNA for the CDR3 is TGCGCCAGCAGCTTGGCAGGGGCGGTGGAGACCCAGTACTTC. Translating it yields CASSLAGAVETQYF.

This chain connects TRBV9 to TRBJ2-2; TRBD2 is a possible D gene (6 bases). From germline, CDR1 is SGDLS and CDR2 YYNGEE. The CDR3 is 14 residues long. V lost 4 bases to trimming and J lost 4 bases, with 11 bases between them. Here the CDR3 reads CASSPGLSTGELFF. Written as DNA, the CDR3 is TGTGCCAGCAGCCCGGGACTCTCCACCGGGGAGCTGTTTTTT.

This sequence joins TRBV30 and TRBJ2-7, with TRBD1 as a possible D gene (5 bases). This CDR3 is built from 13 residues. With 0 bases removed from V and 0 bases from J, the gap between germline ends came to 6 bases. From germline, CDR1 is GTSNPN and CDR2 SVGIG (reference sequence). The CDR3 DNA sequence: TGTGCCTGGAGTGTTCAGGGCTCCTACGAGCAGTACTTC. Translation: CAWSVQGSYEQYF.

The CDR3 region has the DNA TGCGCCAGCAGTTGGGACTTCCTCTCTGGGGCCAACGTCCTGACTTTC. The encoded protein is CASSWDFLSGANVLTF. This chain uses TRBV5-1 with TRBJ2-6; a possible D gene is TRBD2 (6 bases). CDR1 and CDR2 from the germline V gene are SGHRS and YFSETQ. The ends were cut back, 5 bases at V and 0 bases at J, with 12 bases in the middle. This CDR3 has 16 residues.

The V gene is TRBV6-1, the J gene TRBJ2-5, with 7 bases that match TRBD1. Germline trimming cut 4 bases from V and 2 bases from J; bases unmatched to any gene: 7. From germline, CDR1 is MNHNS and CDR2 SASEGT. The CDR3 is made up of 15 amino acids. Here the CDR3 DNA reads TGTGCCAGCAGTGGAACCCGGGACAGTCAAGAGACCCAGTACTTC. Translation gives CASSGTRDSQETQYF.

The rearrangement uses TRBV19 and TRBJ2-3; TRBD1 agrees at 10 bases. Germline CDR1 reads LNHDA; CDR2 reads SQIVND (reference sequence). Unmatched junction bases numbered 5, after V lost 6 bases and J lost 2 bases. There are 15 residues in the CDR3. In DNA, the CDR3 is TGTGCCAGTAGCGCCGGGACAGGGGTCACAGATACGCAGTATTTT. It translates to CASSAGTGVTDTQYF.

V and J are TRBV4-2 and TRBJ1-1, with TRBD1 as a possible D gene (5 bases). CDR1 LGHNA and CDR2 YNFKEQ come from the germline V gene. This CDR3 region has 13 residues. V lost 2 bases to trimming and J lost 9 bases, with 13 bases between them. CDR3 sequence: CASSQIAQGQAFF. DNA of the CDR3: TGTGCCAGCAGCCAAATCGCGCAGGGACAAGCTTTCTTT.